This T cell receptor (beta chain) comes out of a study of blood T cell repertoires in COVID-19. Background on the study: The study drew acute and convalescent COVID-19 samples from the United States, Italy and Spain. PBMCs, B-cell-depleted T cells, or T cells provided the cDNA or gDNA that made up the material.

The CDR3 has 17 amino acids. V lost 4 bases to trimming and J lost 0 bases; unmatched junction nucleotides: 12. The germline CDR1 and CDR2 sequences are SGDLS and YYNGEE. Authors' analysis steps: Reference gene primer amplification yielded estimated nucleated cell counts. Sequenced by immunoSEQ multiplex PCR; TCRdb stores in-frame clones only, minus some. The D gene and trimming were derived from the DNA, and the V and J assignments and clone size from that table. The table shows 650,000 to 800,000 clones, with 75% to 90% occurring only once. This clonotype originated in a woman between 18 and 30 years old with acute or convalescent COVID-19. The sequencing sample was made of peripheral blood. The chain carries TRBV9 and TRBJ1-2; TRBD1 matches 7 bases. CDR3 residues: CASSPLGQPIPNYGYTF. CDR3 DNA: TGTGCCAGCAGCCCCTTGGGACAGCCAATACCTAACTATGGCTACACCTTC.